The subject of this entry is one TCR beta chain. Its target is not known. These data originate in a study of a mutant IDH1 vaccine in newly diagnosed glioma. Generated by immunoSEQ multiplex PCR, the TCRdb table keeps only in-frame clones and is missing some. The sample has some 40,000 clones; more than 80% are singletons. Time point given: week 23, last vaccination. The content of each vaccine dose was 300 ug of mutant IDH1 20-mer peptide, and topical imiquimod accompanied it. Sequenced material: PBMCs, taken from a glioma patient whose treatment included an IDH1 peptide vaccine. The TCR originated in a man in his forties with glioma.

DNA of the CDR3: TGTGCCAGCAGTTTAGCGGGAGGGCCTGGCAGTGAGCAGTTCTTC. It translates to CASSLAGGPGSEQFF. The rearrangement joins TRBV28 to TRBJ2-1; TRBD2 matches 9 bases. CDR1 is MDHEN, CDR2 SYDVKM, per germline. V shed 2 bases, J shed 9 bases, and the junction held 8 bases outside the gene matches. The CDR3 is made up of 15 amino acids.